This T cell receptor beta chain stems from a study of T cell responses to AZD1222 COVID-19 vaccine. Method: immunoSEQ multiplex PCR; TCRdb's copy keeps in-frame clones and lacks some. The sample yields about 120,000 clones, 75% to 90% seen once. Turning to this clone: Antigen specificity is unknown.

Looked up from germline, CDR1 is GTSNPN and CDR2 is SVGIG (reference sequence). The CDR3 consists of 14 residues. V lost 3 bases and J lost 0; bases outside the gene matches: 3. Study-wide findings and caveats: Repertoire sampling happened only post peak T cell response. Spike-specific TCR breadth and depth both grew after two AZD1222 doses. In the spike-specific TCR repertoire, nearly half reportedly target unmutated variant regions. Clonal diversity was possibly underestimated, and the donors were mostly white British, with more females.

The input for sequencing was peripheral blood, taken on day 0 of AZD1222 vaccination. This chain uses TRBV30 with TRBJ2-7; 9 positions match TRBD1. This clonotype was obtained from an adult in good health. This chain's CDR3 is CAWSTTGGSYEQYF. In DNA, the CDR3 is TGTGCCTGGAGCACGACAGGGGGCTCCTACGAGCAGTACTTC.